The present T cell receptor beta chain was sequenced within a study of regulatory T cells in long-lasting Graves disease. The CDR3 totals 16 residues. Germline CDR1 SGHAT, CDR2 FQDESV (reference sequence). With V trimmed by 5 bases and J by 0 bases, 8 bases remained unmatched. Time point in this sample: newly diagnosed GD, antithyroid drugs for less than 3 months. The TCR library was made from RNA extracted from PBMCs. Library construction for TCR beta used iRepertoire HTBI primers and Arm-PCR of CDR3 regions. MiXCR was run by TCRdb on the multiplex PCR reads, yielding one entry per CDR3 protein. In the table there are 350,000 to 450,000 distinct CDR3 sequences, about 15% of which are singletons. These data were likewise used in another study, on T cells in Graves' hyperthyroidism and ophthalmopathy.

The chain is built from TRBV11-1 and TRBJ1-2; TRBD1 aligns across 8 bases. The TCR comes from a woman in her 40s with Graves disease. Sequences were derived from peripheral blood mononuclear cells (PBMCs), sampled at new diagnosis, from a patient treated with antithyroid drugs. The chain's CDR3 is CASSRGQDTPNYGYTF. In DNA form, the CDR3 reads TGTGCCAGCAGCCGGGGACAGGACACCCCTAACTATGGCTACACCTTC.